Listed here are 26 T cell receptor beta chains from one sample, sequenced in a study of shared T cell receptors in the human thymus. The table came from immunoSEQ multiplex PCR; TCRdb's copy has only in-frame clones and leaves some out. The sample holds hundreds of thousands of clones, around 95% seen once. The sample consisted of thymocytes. The receptor source for this set is a human donor.

V is TRBV7-2 and J is TRBJ1-1; a weak D match, TRBD1 (5 bases). This CDR3 has 15 residues. The germline V and J ends were trimmed by 1 base and 2 bases, with 11 bases remaining between them. Germline V gene sequence: CDR1 SGHTA, CDR2 FQGNSA. CDR3 DNA sequence: TGTGCCAGCAGCTTAGGGTCGGGGGGAAACACTGAAGCTTTCTTT. Encoded protein: CASSLGSGGNTEAFF.

This clone was recorded once. The V and J genes are TRBV4-2 and TRBJ2-1; 7 bases align to TRBD2. This CDR3 has 15 residues. Germline values: CDR1 LGHNA, CDR2 YNFKEQ. V shed 7 bases and J 7 bases; nucleotides not matched to a gene: 13. CDR3 amino acids: CASTRRLAAGNEQFF. CDR3 in DNA: TGTGCCAGCACTCGAAGGCTAGCGGCCGGGAATGAGCAGTTCTTC.

The chain combines TRBV7-3 with TRBJ1-1, with a weak D call TRBD1 (5 bases). There are 14 residues in the CDR3. CDR1 and CDR2 from the germline V gene are SGHTA and FQGTGA. The germline V and J ends were trimmed by 5 bases and 4 bases, with 14 bases remaining between them. The CDR3 DNA sequence: TGTGCCAGCAGCGCTTTTCCGGGGCCCACTGAAGCTTTCTTT. Encoded protein: CASSAFPGPTEAFF.

The V gene is TRBV6-5, the J gene TRBJ2-1; D is perhaps TRBD2 (5 bases). V was cut by 0 bases and J by 0 bases, with 9 bases left in between. The germline CDR1 and CDR2 sequences are MNHEY and SVGAGI. The CDR3 spans 16 residues. In DNA form, the CDR3 reads TGTGCCAGCAGTTACTCGACGGGGTCCTCCTACAATGAGCAGTTCTTC. Its translation: CASSYSTGSSYNEQFF.

The V and J genes are TRBV28 and TRBJ2-7, with 10 bases identical to TRBD2. This CDR3 spans 18 amino acids. The J segment lost 1 base and the V segment lost 7 bases, leaving 16 bases of the junction unmatched. Germline values: CDR1 MDHEN, CDR2 SYDVKM. The CDR3 DNA reads as TGTGCCAGCACCTACAATAACGCGACTAGCGGGCGGTCCTACGAGCAGTACTTC. Amino acid sequence: CASTYNNATSGRSYEQYF. Full variable domain (rest looked up from reference TRBV28 and TRBJ2-7): DVKVTQSSRYLVKRTGEKVFLECVQDMDHENMFWYRQDPGLGLRLIYFSYDVKMKEKGDIPEGYSVSREKKERFSLILESASTNQTSMYLCASTYNNATSGRSYEQYFGPGTRLTVT.

DNA of the CDR3: TGTGCCAGCAGCTTTTTACCGGGGAGCTCCTACAATGAGCAGTTCTTC. Encoded protein: CASSFLPGSSYNEQFF. The chain employs TRBV11-2 and TRBJ2-1; possibly TRBD2 for D (5 bases). The CDR3 covers 16 residues. V was trimmed by 3 bases and J by 0 bases, leaving 12 bases between them. Germline V lookup: CDR1 SGHAT, CDR2 FQNNGV.

The chain joins TRBV7-2 to TRBJ2-7, with 12 bases lining up with TRBD2. The ends lost 7 bases at V and 7 bases at J; junction bases unmatched: 20. The CDR3 is 18 residues long. Germline V gene data show CDR1 as SGHTA and CDR2 as FQGNSA. CDR3 in amino acids: CASNPPPSGRAGAKEQYF. CDR3 nucleotide sequence: TGTGCCAGCAACCCCCCGCCTAGCGGGAGGGCCGGGGCTAAAGAGCAGTACTTC.

The V call is TRBV27, the J call TRBJ1-6; D may be TRBD1 (6 bases). This CDR3 comprises 21 residues. V was cut by 3 bases and J by 0 bases, with 24 bases left in between. The germline V gene encodes CDR1 MNHEY and CDR2 SMNVEV (reference sequence). The DNA of the CDR3 is TGTGCCAGCAGTTTGAAAGAGCCCCCGACAGGCAAGAGCTCCTATAATTCACCCCTCCACTTT. Translating gives CASSLKEPPTGKSSYNSPLHF.

The table lists this clone with a count of one. This chain joins TRBV27 and TRBJ1-2; a possible D gene is TRBD1 (5 bases). V was pared by 5 bases and J by 7 bases, with 23 bases between. There are 16 residues in the CDR3. Per germline, CDR1 MNHEY and CDR2 SMNVEV (reference sequence). As DNA, the CDR3 is TGTGCCAGCAGTGCCTCCCGAGGGGCCCTTAGGAGTGGCTACACCTTC. As protein: CASSASRGALRSGYTF.

This clone was recorded only once. The J gene is TRBJ1-1, the V gene TRBV6-1; D unresolved. Trimming left V 6 bases short and J 4 bases short, with 18 bases between. CDR1 is MNHNS and CDR2 is SASEGT in the germline V gene. The CDR3 length is 15 residues. CDR3 region: CASSPSDMGSTEAFF. CDR3 nucleotide sequence: TGTGCCAGCAGCCCCTCCGACATGGGGAGCACTGAAGCTTTCTTT.

This clone was picked up one time. The rearrangement links TRBV18 to TRBJ1-4, with 12 bases aligning to TRBD1. Looked up from germline, CDR1 is KGHSH and CDR2 is LQKENI. The J segment lost 7 bases and the V segment lost 3 bases, leaving 6 bases of the junction unmatched. There are 16 residues in the CDR3. The CDR3 bases are TGTGCCAGCTCACCCCGGGACAGGGGGCGGGTTGAAAAACTGTTTTTT. Protein sequence: CASSPRDRGRVEKLFF. Variable domain in full (rest from reference TRBV18 and TRBJ1-4): NAGVMQNPRHLVRRRGQEARLRCSPMKGHSHVYWYRQLPEEGLKFMVYLQKENIIDESGMPKERFSAEFPKEGPSILRIQQVVRGDSAAYFCASSPRDRGRVEKLFFGSGTQLSVL.

This clone occurred once. The DNA for the CDR3 is TGTGCCAGCAGCCAAGGGGACAGGGGGCCGGGCACAGATACGCAGTATTTT. Encoded protein: CASSQGDRGPGTDTQYF. V gene TRBV4-2 combines with J gene TRBJ2-3; TRBD1 agrees at 12 bases. The CDR3 extends over 17 amino acids. The J segment lost 1 base and the V segment lost 1 base, leaving 3 bases of the junction unmatched. Germline loops: CDR1 LGHNA, CDR2 YNFKEQ.

This chain joins TRBV11-3 and TRBJ2-3; the match to TRBD2 covers 13 bases. Trimming at V came to 5 bases and at J to 2 bases, leaving 7 bases not matched to a gene. This CDR3 contains 17 residues. Germline lookup yields CDR1 SGHNT and CDR2 YENEEA. DNA of the CDR3: TGTGCCAGCAGCCGGACTAGCGGGAGATGCACCACAGATACGCAGTATTTT. Its translation is CASSRTSGRCTTDTQYF.

This chain connects TRBV7-9 to TRBJ2-3; the D gene is possibly TRBD2 (5 bases). This CDR3 is 18 amino acids long. Between the trimmed V and J ends, which lost 5 bases and 2 bases, there was a span of 23 bases. Germline V CDR1 and CDR2: SEHNR, FQNEAQ (reference sequence). The CDR3 loop is CASSHTKERKTSTDTQYF. DNA of the CDR3: TGTGCCAGCAGCCACACGAAAGAGCGGAAAACTTCCACAGATACGCAGTATTTT.

On this clone: A read error may produce the germline difference seen at one junction end. The chain couples TRBV6-6 to TRBJ1-5; a possible D gene is TRBD1 (6 bases). Germline-derived CDR1 and CDR2 are MNHNY and SVGAGI (reference sequence). CDR3 length: 15 amino acids. CDR3 DNA: TGTGCCAGCAGTTACGCCGACGAGGGGGATCAGCTCCAGCATTTT. This gives the protein CASSYADEGDQLQHF.

This chain joins TRBV27 and TRBJ2-7, with 9 bases fitting TRBD2. This CDR3 is built from 16 residues. After removal of 4 bases from V and 2 bases from J, the junction contained 9 bases not matched to a gene. Germline CDR1 reads MNHEY; CDR2 reads SMNVEV (reference sequence). The CDR3 loop is CASSSTRLAEPYEQYF. The CDR3 DNA follows: TGTGCCAGCAGTTCAACTCGACTAGCGGAACCCTACGAGCAGTACTTC.

This clone was recorded only once. The rearrangement joins TRBV7-6 to TRBJ1-5; D possibly corresponds to TRBD1 (5 bases). CDR1 and CDR2 from the germline V gene are SGHVS and FNYEAQ. Trimming took off 5 bases at V and 3 bases at J, with 23 bases between the two ends. The CDR3 has 18 residues. The DNA of the CDR3 is TGTGCCAGCAGCGCCCAAACTCGTAGCGGACAAAACAATCAGCCCCAGCATTTT. Amino acid sequence: CASSAQTRSGQNNQPQHF.

The chain couples TRBV10-3 to TRBJ1-5, with a tentative D call TRBD1 (5 bases). Germline-derived CDR1 and CDR2 are ENHRY and SYGVKD. With 3 bases removed from V and 2 bases from J, the gap between germline ends came to 20 bases. The CDR3 contains 18 residues. The CDR3 bases are TGTGCCATCAGTGAAGGGGTTTCCGAACCTGGGGGCAATCAGCCCCAGCATTTT. This sequence encodes CAISEGVSEPGGNQPQHF.

The chain is built from TRBV15 and TRBJ1-5; D ambiguous. V lost 3 bases and J 4 bases, leaving 13 bases between the germline ends. CDR1 and CDR2 (germline): LNHNV, YYDKDF (reference sequence). The CDR3 has 15 residues. DNA for the CDR3: TGTGCCACCAGCAGGAGAGGTCCACTGAATCAGCCCCAGCATTTT. Translated: CATSRRGPLNQPQHF.

Here the CDR3 DNA reads TGTGCCAGCAGTTTTTTACAGGGGATCTACGAGCAGTACTTC. Translated: CASSFLQGIYEQYF. The chain combines TRBV27 with TRBJ2-7; 7 nucleotides align to TRBD1. The germline CDR1 and CDR2 sequences are MNHEY and SMNVEV (reference sequence). V gave up 3 bases and J gave up 3 bases; unmatched junction bases: 5. The CDR3 runs to 14 residues.

CDR3 in DNA: TGTGCCAGCAGCTTACATACGTCGGCAGGGTTTTACAATGAGCAGTTCTTC. Encoded protein: CASSLHTSAGFYNEQFF. The chain has TRBV5-6 and TRBJ2-1; TRBD1 is a possible D gene (5 bases). V lost 2 bases, J lost 4 bases, and 19 bases lay in between. The germline gives CDR1 SGHDT, CDR2 YYEEEE. The CDR3 covers 17 residues. Complete variable domain (other parts from reference TRBV5-6 and TRBJ2-1): DAGVTQSPTHLIKTRGQQVTLRCSPKSGHDTVSWYQQALGQGPQFIFQYYEEEERQRGNFPDRFSGHQFPNYSSELNVNALLLGDSALYLCASSLHTSAGFYNEQFFGPGTRLTVL.

The chain carries TRBV10-2 and TRBJ1-4, with D perhaps matching TRBD1 (5 bases). V gave up 4 bases and J gave up 0 bases, with 12 bases separating them. The CDR3 covers 16 residues. CDR1 is WSHSY, CDR2 SAAADI, per germline. CDR3 loop: CASSASRVSTNEKLFF. DNA of the CDR3: TGCGCCAGCAGTGCGTCCAGGGTTTCAACTAATGAAAAACTGTTTTTT.

V and J are TRBV5-1 and TRBJ2-3, with D possibly being TRBD1 or TRBD2 (6 bases each). The CDR3 extends over 19 amino acids. V was cut by 0 bases and J by 3 bases, with 23 bases left in between. The germline gives CDR1 SGHRS, CDR2 YFSETQ. The CDR3 spells CASSLVGGSRGSSTDTQYF. CDR3 in DNA: TGCGCCAGCAGCTTGGTAGGAGGGTCCAGGGGATCTTCGACAGATACGCAGTATTTT.

CDR3 sequence (DNA): TGTGCCAGCAGTTCCCGCCCGACAGACGCCTCCTACGAGCAGTACTTC. Translated: CASSSRPTDASYEQYF. V gene TRBV27 combines with J gene TRBJ2-7; possible D gene TRBD1, 5 bases. The CDR3 has 16 amino acids. Germline CDR1 is MNHEY and CDR2 is SMNVEV (reference sequence). V gave up 4 bases and J gave up 0 bases, with 16 bases separating them.

This chain links TRBV4-3 with TRBJ1-2; no firm D call. CDR1 and CDR2 from the germline V gene are LGHNA and YSLEER. V lost 1 base to trimming and J lost 7 bases, with 16 bases between them. CDR3 length equals 15 residues. The CDR3 DNA follows: TGCGCCAGCAGCCAAGCCGATGGTAGGGCGACTGGCTACACCTTC. Translated: CASSQADGRATGYTF.

The chain links TRBV27 to TRBJ2-5; 8 nucleotides line up with TRBD1. Trimming cost V 5 bases and J 5 bases; bases outside gene matches: 13. CDR1 MNHEY and CDR2 SMNVEV come from the germline V gene (reference sequence). This CDR3 is 16 amino acids long. CDR3 sequence (DNA): TGTGCCAGCAGTCCTATGGGACAGGCCCGAGGCGAGACCCAGTACTTC. Its translation is CASSPMGQARGETQYF.